Here is one T cell receptor beta chain with its context. Its target antigen remains unknown. Base qualities were left out, and no much larger clone turns up one base away. These data come from a study of human thymus T cells (TCRdb year 2020). Broadly, across the study: The study used under 10 infant thymus samples plus four related peripheral blood samples to characterize TCR alpha and beta repertoires. Donor ages ranged from about 7 to 244 days, and the cohort comprised roughly 6 male and a couple of female infants. Overall study outcomes, separate from this receptor: V and J gene segment usage appeared biased in both thymic and peripheral blood repertoires. On average, thymus samples yielded 810,000 or so unique TCRB clonotypes, whereas blood samples yielded approximately 90,000.

The immunoSEQ multiplex PCR assay was used to amplify the TCRB and TCRAD loci from a standardized quantity of quality-controlled genomic DNA. The V(D)J region was spanned by amplicons of a length sufficient to cover the CDR3 and to identify V and J genes. The commercial immunoSEQ service was used to sequence amplicons on an Illumina platform. As for the original processing: Primer bias and sequencing errors were corrected as previously described, and TCRAD and TCRB definitions were based on the IMGT database. Repertoires were analysed with immunoSEQ Analyzer 3.0 and VDJTools, covering basic statistics, V/J segment usage, diversity estimates, rarefaction and pairwise overlap. To estimate diversity, the Chao1, ChaoE, Efron-Thisted, Shannon and inverse Simpson indices were applied, and diversity was also estimated on datasets down-sampled to the smallest sample. Repertoire overlap was determined by strict matching of CDR3 nucleotide sequence, V gene and J gene, and Jaccard-based multidimensional scaling clustering was applied. This is the immuneACCESS table as TCRdb keeps it, with only in-frame sequences that have V and J called. A part of the clones is gone; compared with another copy, unresolved V genes explain less than half, and the rest is unexplained. Clonal size and the V and J genes are those of that table, whereas D and trimming came from the DNA. The sample table lists 54,000 or so clones, around 94% of them with a count of one. Roughly 5.6% of the sample is in the top ten clones.

The CDR3 has 12 amino acids, counting the end cysteine and phenylalanine. Only the CDR3 portion is preserved as DNA: 36 bases, with reading frame beginning at the first base. The donors were immunologically healthy infants in Finland who had open corrective cardiac surgery for congenital heart defects. During surgery, a small roughly 0.45-1 mL aliquot of peripheral blood was collected from four of the eight donors. Instead of starting from a fixed cell number, genomic DNA extraction from blood samples used all available leukocytes. Erythrocytes were removed from blood with ACK lysis buffer, and the leukocytes were stored as pellets at -70 °C. Genomic DNA was extracted from frozen cell pellets with a QIAsymphony instrument.

The specimen was blood. The V gene is TRBV21-1 and the J gene is TRBJ2-1; the table gives TRBD2 as D, unverified against the DNA. TRBV21-1 is a pseudogene locus. This TCR was recovered from a boy in the first two years of life with a congenital heart defect but otherwise immunologically healthy. The CDR3 region has the sequence CASSGLAGEQFF. The DNA is as follows: TGTGCCAGCAGCGGACTAGCGGGAGAGCAGTTCTTC.